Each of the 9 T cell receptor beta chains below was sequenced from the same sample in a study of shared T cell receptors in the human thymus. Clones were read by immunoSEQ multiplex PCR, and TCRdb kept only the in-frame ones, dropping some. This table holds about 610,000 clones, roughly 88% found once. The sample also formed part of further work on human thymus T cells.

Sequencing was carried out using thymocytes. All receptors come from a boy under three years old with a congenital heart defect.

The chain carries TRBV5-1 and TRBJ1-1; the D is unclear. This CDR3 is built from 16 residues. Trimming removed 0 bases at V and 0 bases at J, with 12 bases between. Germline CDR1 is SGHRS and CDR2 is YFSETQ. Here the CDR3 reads CASSLGGGVVNTEAFF. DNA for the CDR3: TGCGCCAGCAGCTTGGGCGGAGGAGTTGTGAACACTGAAGCTTTCTTT.

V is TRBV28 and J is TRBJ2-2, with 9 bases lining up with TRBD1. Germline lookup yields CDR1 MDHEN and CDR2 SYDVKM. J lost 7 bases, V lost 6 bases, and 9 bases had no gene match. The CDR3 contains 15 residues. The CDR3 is CASSIGQGKGGELFF. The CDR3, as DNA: TGTGCCAGCAGCATCGGACAGGGGAAGGGCGGGGAGCTGTTTTTT.

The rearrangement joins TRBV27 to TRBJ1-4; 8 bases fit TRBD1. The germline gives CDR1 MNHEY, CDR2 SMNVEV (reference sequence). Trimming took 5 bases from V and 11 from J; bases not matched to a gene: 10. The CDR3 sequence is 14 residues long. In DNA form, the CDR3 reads TGTGCCAGCAGTCCTGGACAGGGTGTCGGGAAACTGTTTTTT. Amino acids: CASSPGQGVGKLFF.

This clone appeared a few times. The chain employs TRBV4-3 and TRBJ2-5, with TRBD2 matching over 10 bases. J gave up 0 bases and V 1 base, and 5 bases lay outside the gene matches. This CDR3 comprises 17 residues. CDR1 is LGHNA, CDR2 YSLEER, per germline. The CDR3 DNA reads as TGCGCCAGCAGCCAAGTCGGACTAGCGGAAAACCAAGAGACCCAGTACTTC. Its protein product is CASSQVGLAENQETQYF.

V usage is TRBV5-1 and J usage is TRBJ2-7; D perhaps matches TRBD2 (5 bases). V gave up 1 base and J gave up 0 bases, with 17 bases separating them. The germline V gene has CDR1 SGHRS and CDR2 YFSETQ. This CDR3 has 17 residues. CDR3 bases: TGCGCCAGCAGCTTGAATGCCAGCGGAAGGAGCTCCTACGAGCAGTACTTC. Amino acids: CASSLNASGRSSYEQYF.

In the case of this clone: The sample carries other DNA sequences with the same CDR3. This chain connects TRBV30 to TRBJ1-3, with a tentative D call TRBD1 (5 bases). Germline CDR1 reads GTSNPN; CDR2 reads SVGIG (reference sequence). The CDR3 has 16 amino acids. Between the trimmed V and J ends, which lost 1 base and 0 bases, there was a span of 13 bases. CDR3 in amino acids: CAWSETTALSGNTIYF. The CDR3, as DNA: TGTGCCTGGAGTGAAACGACAGCGCTCTCTGGAAACACCATATATTTT.

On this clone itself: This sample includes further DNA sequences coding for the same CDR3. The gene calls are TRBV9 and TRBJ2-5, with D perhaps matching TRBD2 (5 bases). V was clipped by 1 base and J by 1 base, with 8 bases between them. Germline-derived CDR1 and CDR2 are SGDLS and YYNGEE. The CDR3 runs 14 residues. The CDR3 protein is CASSVSGSQETQYF. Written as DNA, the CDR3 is TGTGCCAGCAGCGTAAGCGGAAGCCAAGAGACCCAGTACTTC. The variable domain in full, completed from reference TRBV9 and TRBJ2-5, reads DSGVTQTPKHLITATGQRVTLRCSPRSGDLSVYWYQQSLDQGLQFLIQYYNGEERAKGNILERFSAQQFPDLHSELNLSSLELGDSALYFCASSVSGSQETQYFGPGTRLLVL.

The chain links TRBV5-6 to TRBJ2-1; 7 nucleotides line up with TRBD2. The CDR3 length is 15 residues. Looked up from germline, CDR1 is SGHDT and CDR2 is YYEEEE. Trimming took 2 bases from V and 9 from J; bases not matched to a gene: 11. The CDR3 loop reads CASSLPAGELGEQFF. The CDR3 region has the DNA TGTGCCAGCAGCTTACCGGCGGGAGAACTGGGTGAGCAGTTCTTC. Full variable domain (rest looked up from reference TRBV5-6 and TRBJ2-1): DAGVTQSPTHLIKTRGQQVTLRCSPKSGHDTVSWYQQALGQGPQFIFQYYEEEERQRGNFPDRFSGHQFPNYSSELNVNALLLGDSALYLCASSLPAGELGEQFFGPGTRLTVL.

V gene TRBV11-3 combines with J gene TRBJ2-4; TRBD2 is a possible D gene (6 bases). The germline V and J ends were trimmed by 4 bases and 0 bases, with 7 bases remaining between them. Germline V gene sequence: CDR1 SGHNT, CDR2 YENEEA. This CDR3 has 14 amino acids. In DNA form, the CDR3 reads TGTGCCAGCAGCTCGGGACTAGCCAAAAACATTCAGTACTTC. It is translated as CASSSGLAKNIQYF.